This record looks at one T cell receptor (beta chain) sequence and its context. As yet, its antigen is unknown. CDR1 is SGHVS, CDR2 FQNEAQ, per germline. With 2 bases removed from V and 1 base from J, the gap between germline ends came to 9 bases. The CDR3 runs to 14 residues. The data were obtained in a study of T cells in narcolepsy. Overall study context: Patients with NT1 or NT2 and healthy control donors were enrolled. General study findings and limits: Autoreactive HCRT-specific and TRIB2-specific clonotypes were marked in same-patient CSF-versus-blood CD4+ comparisons. No autoreactive T cell clone sequences appeared in some memory CD4+ repertoires. Reportedly, autoreactive clonotypes were serially detected in patients' blood but not controls'.

Generated by immunoSEQ multiplex PCR, the TCRdb table keeps only in-frame clones and is missing some. The sample holds about 30,000 clones, 65% to 90% seen once. Sequences were obtained from CD45RA- memory CD4+ T cells from PBMCs. The clonotype originates from a human donor with narcolepsy. The V and J genes are TRBV7-8 and TRBJ2-7, with TRBD1 as a possible D gene (5 bases). In DNA form, the CDR3 reads TGTGCCAGCAGCTTAACGACAGCATCCTACGAGCAGTACTTC. Translated: CASSLTTASYEQYF.